The 9 T cell receptor beta chains below were found in one sample sequenced in a study of cytomegalovirus exposure and HLA in healthy donors. Primers for the PCR totalled 60 Vbeta and 13 Jbeta. Generated by immunoSEQ multiplex PCR, the TCRdb table keeps only in-frame clones and is missing some. The table shows 120,000 to 150,000 clones, with 60% to 85% occurring only once. Sequencing was done on a sample of PBMCs. These TCRs come from a male donor in good health and CMV-seronegative.

This sequence joins TRBV5-1 and TRBJ2-5; D gene unclear. V was trimmed by 4 bases and J by 3 bases, leaving 7 bases between them. Germline CDR1 is SGHRS and CDR2 is YFSETQ. The CDR3 is 12 residues long. The CDR3 DNA sequence: TGCGCCAGCAGCCAACTTGAAGAGACCCAGTACTTC. This gives the protein CASSQLEETQYF.

The CDR3 DNA follows: TGTGCCAGCAGTGATGCGGCAGGGGGGTACAATGAGCAGTTCTTC. Residues: CASSDAAGGYNEQFF. This chain connects TRBV6-1 to TRBJ2-1; D perhaps matches TRBD1 (7 bases). Germline CDR1 is MNHNS and CDR2 is SASEGT. This CDR3 region has 15 residues. The ends were cut back, 3 bases at V and 4 bases at J, with 13 bases in the middle.

The chain is built from TRBV7-6 and TRBJ2-2, with D uncertain. The V end lost 1 base, the J end lost 7 bases, and 7 bases lay between the germline ends. This CDR3 is 13 amino acids long. The germline gives CDR1 SGHVS, CDR2 FNYEAQ. CDR3 in amino acids: CASSLVVLGELFF. CDR3 coding DNA: TGTGCCAGCAGCTTAGTAGTTCTCGGGGAGCTGTTTTTT. Complete variable domain (other parts from reference TRBV7-6 and TRBJ2-2): GAGVSQSPRYKVTKRGQDVALRCDPISGHVSLYWYRQALGQGPEFLTYFNYEAQQDKSGLPNDRFSAERPEGSISTLTIQRTEQRDSAMYRCASSLVVLGELFFGEGSRLTVL.

V and J are TRBV19 and TRBJ1-1; D remains unclear. The CDR3 runs to 15 residues. The V end lost 6 bases, the J end lost 4 bases, and 18 bases lay between the germline ends. Germline lookup yields CDR1 LNHDA and CDR2 SQIVND (reference sequence). The CDR3 spells CASRLVSQGGTEAFF. The CDR3 bases are TGTGCCAGTAGATTGGTGTCGCAAGGCGGCACTGAAGCTTTCTTT.

This chain uses TRBV6-5 with TRBJ2-7, with TRBD2 identical over 7 bases. The CDR3 has 11 amino acids. Germline V CDR1 and CDR2: MNHEY, SVGAGI. V lost 5 bases to trimming and J lost 5 bases; unmatched junction nucleotides: 0. The DNA for the CDR3 is TGTGCCAGCAGTCGGGAGGACGAGCAGTACTTC. The encoded protein is CASSREDEQYF.

The chain links TRBV7-8 to TRBJ2-2; tentative D call: TRBD2 (6 bases). The CDR3 runs to 16 residues. In germline, CDR1 is SGHVS, CDR2 FQNEAQ. V lost 5 bases to trimming and J lost 4 bases, with 17 bases between them. CDR3 sequence (DNA): TGTGCCAGCAGCCGCCGGGACTTGGGCGGCACCGGGGAGCTGTTTTTT. Amino acids: CASSRRDLGGTGELFF. Full variable domain (remainder filled in from reference TRBV7-8 and TRBJ2-2): GAGVSQSPRYKVAKRGQDVALRCDPISGHVSLFWYQQALGQGPEFLTYFQNEAQLDKSGLPSDRFFAERPEGSVSTLKIQRTQQEDSAVYLCASSRRDLGGTGELFFGEGSRLTVL.

V is TRBV7-9 and J is TRBJ1-2, with TRBD1 matching 7 bases. The CDR3 extends over 15 amino acids. Unmatched junction bases numbered 12, after V lost 3 bases and J lost 8 bases. In germline, CDR1 is SEHNR, CDR2 FQNEAQ (reference sequence). The CDR3 is CASSFGDRPEEGYTF. The CDR3, as DNA: TGTGCCAGCAGCTTCGGGGACAGACCGGAGGAGGGCTACACCTTC. Together with reference TRBV7-9 and TRBJ1-2, the CDR3 gives the full variable domain: DTGVSQNPRHKITKRGQNVTFRCDPISEHNRLYWYRQTLGQGPEFLTYFQNEAQLEKSRLLSDRFSAERPKGSFSTLEIQRTEQGDSAMYLCASSFGDRPEEGYTFGSGTRLTVV.

In this sample, this clone turned up once. The rearrangement joins TRBV6-5 to TRBJ2-3, with 9 bases matching TRBD1. V gave up 1 base and J gave up 5 bases; unmatched junction bases: 4. CDR1 MNHEY and CDR2 SVGAGI come from the germline V gene. The CDR3 contains 15 residues. This chain's CDR3 is CASSYWTGAGDTQYF. The CDR3 DNA reads as TGTGCCAGCAGTTACTGGACAGGGGCGGGAGATACGCAGTATTTT.

This clone was seen only a few times. J is TRBJ2-5 and V is TRBV6-1; D may be TRBD1 (6 bases). The V gene's germline CDR1 is MNHNS and CDR2 SASEGT. Trimming took off 6 bases at V and 2 bases at J, with 13 bases between the two ends. CDR3 length: 14 residues. This CDR3 reads CASSVQGMQETQYF. The CDR3 DNA sequence: TGTGCCAGCAGCGTACAGGGAATGCAAGAGACCCAGTACTTC.